This TCR beta chain is drawn from a study of blood T cell repertoires in COVID-19. Study details: COVID-19 samples collected from the United States, Italy and Spain covered acute and convalescent phases. Nucleic acid was either cDNA or gDNA, and it came from T cells, B-cell-depleted T cells, or PBMCs.

Per the study methods: Amplified reference gene primers provided the basis for estimating nucleated cell counts. Produced via immunoSEQ multiplex PCR; TCRdb's table is partial and in-frame only. That table supplies the V and J calls and clone size; D and trimming were determined from the DNA. The sample includes tens of thousands of clones, 75% to 90% seen only once; the top ten take 10%. This CDR3 region has 15 residues. The germline V gene has CDR1 LNHDA and CDR2 SQIVND (reference sequence). With V trimmed by 2 bases and J by 2 bases, 3 bases remained unmatched. The sequencing sample was made of peripheral blood. V and J are TRBV19 and TRBJ2-1; 7 bases are a match to TRBD2. This TCR was sampled from an older woman with acute or convalescent COVID-19. CDR3 coding DNA: TGTGCCAGTAGTATACGGGGGGACGCCTACAATGAGCAGTTCTTC. It specifies CASSIRGDAYNEQFF. Based on the CDR3 plus reference TRBV19 and TRBJ2-1, the full variable domain is DGGITQSPKYLFRKEGQNVTLSCEQNLNHDAMYWYRQDPGQGLRLIYYSQIVNDFQKGDIAEGYSVSREKKESFPLTVTSAQKNPTAFYLCASSIRGDAYNEQFFGPGTRLTVL.